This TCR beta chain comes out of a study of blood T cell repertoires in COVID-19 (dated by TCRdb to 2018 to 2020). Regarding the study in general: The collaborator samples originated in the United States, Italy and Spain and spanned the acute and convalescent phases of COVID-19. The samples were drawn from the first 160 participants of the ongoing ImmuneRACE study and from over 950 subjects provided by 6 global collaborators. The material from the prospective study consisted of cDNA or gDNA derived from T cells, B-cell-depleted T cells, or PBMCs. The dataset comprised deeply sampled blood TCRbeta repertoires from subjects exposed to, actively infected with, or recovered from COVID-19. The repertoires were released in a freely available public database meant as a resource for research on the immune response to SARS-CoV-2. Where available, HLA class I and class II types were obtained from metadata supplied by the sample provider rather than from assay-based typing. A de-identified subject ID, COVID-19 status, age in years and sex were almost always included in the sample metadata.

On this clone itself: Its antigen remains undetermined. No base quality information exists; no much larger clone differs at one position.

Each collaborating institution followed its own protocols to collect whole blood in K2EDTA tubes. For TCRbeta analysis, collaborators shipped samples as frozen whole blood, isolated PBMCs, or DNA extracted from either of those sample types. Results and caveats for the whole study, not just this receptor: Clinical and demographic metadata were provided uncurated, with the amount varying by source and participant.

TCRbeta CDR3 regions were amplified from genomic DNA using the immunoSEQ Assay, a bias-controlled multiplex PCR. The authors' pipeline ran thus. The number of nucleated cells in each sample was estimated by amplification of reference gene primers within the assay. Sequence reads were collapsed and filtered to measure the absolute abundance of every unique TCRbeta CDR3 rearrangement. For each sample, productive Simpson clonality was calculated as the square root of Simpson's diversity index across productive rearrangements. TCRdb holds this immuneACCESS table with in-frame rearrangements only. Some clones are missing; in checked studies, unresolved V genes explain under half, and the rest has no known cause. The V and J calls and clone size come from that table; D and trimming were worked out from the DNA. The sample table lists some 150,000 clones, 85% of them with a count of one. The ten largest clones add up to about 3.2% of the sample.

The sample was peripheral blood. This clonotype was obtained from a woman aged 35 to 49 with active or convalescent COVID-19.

The CDR3 loop reads CASSLTHSFYNSPLHF. At the DNA level, the sequence is TGCGCCAGCAGCTTGACCCACAGCTTCTATAATTCACCCCTCCACTTT. The chain is encoded by TRBV5-1 joined to TRBJ1-6, with the D gene too uncertain to name. The CDR3 measures 16 amino acids from cysteine to phenylalanine. The entry retains the CDR3 DNA only, 48 bases that are in frame from base 1. CDR1 and CDR2 were assigned from the germline V gene as SGHRS and YFSETQ. Deletion took 1 base off V and 3 bases off J, with a span of 11 bases between the germline ends.